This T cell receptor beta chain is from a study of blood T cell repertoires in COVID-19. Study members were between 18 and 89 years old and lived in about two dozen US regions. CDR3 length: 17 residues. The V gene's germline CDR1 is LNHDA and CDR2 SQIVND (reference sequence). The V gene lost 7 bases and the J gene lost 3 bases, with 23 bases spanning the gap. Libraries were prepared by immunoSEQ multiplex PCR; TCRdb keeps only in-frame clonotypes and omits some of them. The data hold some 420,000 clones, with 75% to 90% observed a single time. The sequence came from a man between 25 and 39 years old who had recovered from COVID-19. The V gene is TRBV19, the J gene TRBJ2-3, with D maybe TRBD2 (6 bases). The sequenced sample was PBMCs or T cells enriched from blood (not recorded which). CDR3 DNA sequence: TGTGCCAGTACCCCAGGGCGAGGGAGGTACCGAACAGATACGCAGTATTTT. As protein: CASTPGRGRYRTDTQYF.